The 12 T cell receptor beta chains in this list originate from one sample, sequenced in a study of T cell changes during pregnancy in multiple sclerosis. Assay used: immunoSEQ multiplex PCR; TCRdb lists only in-frame clones, some missing. The data contain roughly 50,000 clones, almost 95% of them singletons. The sample was CD4+ T cells from peripheral blood mononuclear cells, taken in the third trimester of pregnancy. The receptors here all came from a female donor with multiple sclerosis, enrolled in a pregnancy study.

This chain links TRBV5-1 with TRBJ2-1, with TRBD2 matching over 10 bases. The V gene's germline CDR1 is SGHRS and CDR2 YFSETQ. The CDR3 sequence is 17 residues long. V lost 3 bases and J lost 7; bases outside the gene matches: 13. The CDR3 DNA reads TGCGCCAGCAGCTCCCGGTTAGCGGGAGGTTCCGGGAATGAGCAGTTCTTC. Residues: CASSSRLAGGSGNEQFF. Full variable domain (outside the CDR3, taken from reference TRBV5-1 and TRBJ2-1): KAGVTQTPRYLIKTRGQQVTLSCSPISGHRSVSWYQQTPGQGLQFLFEYFSETQRNKGNFPGRFSGRQFSNSRSEMNVSTLELGDSALYLCASSSRLAGGSGNEQFFGPGTRLTVL.

The chain combines TRBV21-1 with TRBJ1-5. TRBV21-1 is reported as a pseudogene. This CDR3 is 15 amino acids long. The CDR3 region is CASSTPSRAGQPQHF. The CDR3 DNA reads TGTGCCAGCAGCACGCCTAGTAGAGCGGGTCAGCCCCAGCATTTT.

The rearrangement joins TRBV9 to TRBJ2-7; 13 nucleotides align to TRBD2. Unmatched junction bases numbered 2, after V lost 3 bases and J lost 2 bases. The CDR3 has 15 residues. CDR1 SGDLS and CDR2 YYNGEE come from the germline V gene. The CDR3 nucleotides are TGTGCCAGCAGCGCCGGGACTAGCGGGACCTACGAGCAGTACTTC. Its protein product is CASSAGTSGTYEQYF.

The chain combines TRBV4-2 with TRBJ1-4; tentatively, D is TRBD1 (5 bases). Trimming removed 3 bases at V and 2 bases at J, with 10 bases between. Germline loops: CDR1 LGHNA, CDR2 YNFKEQ. The CDR3 has 15 residues. The CDR3, as DNA: TGTGCCAGCAGCCAGGGGGGGAATACTAATGAAAAACTGTTTTTT. Translating gives CASSQGGNTNEKLFF.

This rearrangement joins TRBV19 to TRBJ2-1; 7 bases match TRBD2. Germline CDR1 is LNHDA and CDR2 is SQIVND (reference sequence). The junction had 15 bases not matched to a gene; V was cut back by 10 bases and J by 6 bases. The CDR3 contains 15 residues. The CDR3 spells CATKAVAGASNEQFF. The CDR3 DNA is TGTGCCACTAAAGCTGTGGCGGGAGCTTCCAATGAGCAGTTCTTC.

V is TRBV7-5 and J is TRBJ1-4; the D call TRBD1 from the table was never checked on the DNA. TRBV7-5 is shown as a pseudogene. The CDR3 spans 13 residues. The CDR3 DNA reads TGTGCCAGAAGCTTATCACCAGGGGGCCTAATTTTTTTT. This gives the protein CARSLSPGGLIFF.

This sequence joins TRBV19 and TRBJ2-1, with TRBD2 identical over 15 bases. The germline V gene encodes CDR1 LNHDA and CDR2 SQIVND (reference sequence). The CDR3 is made up of 20 amino acids. Trimming cost V 6 bases and J 0 bases; bases outside gene matches: 12. The DNA for the CDR3 is TGTGCCAGTAGCGTTTCCGGACTAGCGGGAGGGCTGCGCTCCTACAATGAGCAGTTCTTC. Protein product: CASSVSGLAGGLRSYNEQFF. The variable domain in full, completed from reference TRBV19 and TRBJ2-1, reads DGGITQSPKYLFRKEGQNVTLSCEQNLNHDAMYWYRQDPGQGLRLIYYSQIVNDFQKGDIAEGYSVSREKKESFPLTVTSAQKNPTAFYLCASSVSGLAGGLRSYNEQFFGPGTRLTVL.

V and J are TRBV2 and TRBJ2-3; TRBD1 aligns across 7 bases. Germline trimming cut 7 bases from V and 3 bases from J; bases unmatched to any gene: 13. The CDR3 sequence is 16 residues long. CDR1 and CDR2 (germline): SNHLY, FYNNEI. CDR3 loop: CASKKPRQGVTDTQYF. Here the CDR3 DNA reads TGTGCCAGCAAGAAACCCCGACAGGGAGTAACAGATACGCAGTATTTT.

The chain combines TRBV5-1 with TRBJ1-1; possibly TRBD1 for D (6 bases). V was trimmed by 4 bases and J by 1 base, leaving 17 bases between them. From germline, CDR1 is SGHRS and CDR2 YFSETQ. The CDR3 extends over 16 amino acids. CDR3 amino acids: CASSTRQGWANTEAFF. In nucleotides, the CDR3 is TGCGCCAGCAGCACCCGCCAGGGGTGGGCGAACACTGAAGCTTTCTTT.

The J gene is TRBJ2-1, the V gene TRBV6-5; perhaps TRBD2 as D (6 bases). Per germline, CDR1 MNHEY and CDR2 SVGAGI. The CDR3 totals 15 residues. V was pared by 1 base and J by 4 bases, with 11 bases between. The CDR3 DNA sequence: TGTGCCAGCAGTTACTTCCTAGCGCCATACAATGAGCAGTTCTTC. Protein: CASSYFLAPYNEQFF.

The V gene is TRBV18, the J gene TRBJ2-7; tentative D call: TRBD2 (7 bases). Germline lookup yields CDR1 KGHSH and CDR2 LQKENI. The V end was cut by 3 bases, the J end by 2 bases, with 17 bases between. The CDR3 is made up of 16 amino acids. This chain's CDR3 is CASSPRGAGNTYEQYF. The CDR3 bases are TGTGCCAGCTCACCTCGGGGGGCAGGGAATACCTACGAGCAGTACTTC. Full variable domain (remainder filled in from reference TRBV18 and TRBJ2-7): NAGVMQNPRHLVRRRGQEARLRCSPMKGHSHVYWYRQLPEEGLKFMVYLQKENIIDESGMPKERFSAEFPKEGPSILRIQQVVRGDSAAYFCASSPRGAGNTYEQYFGPGTRLTVT.

In this sample, this clone turned up once. CDR3 loop: CASNQAGGNTEAFF. CDR3 DNA sequence: TGTGCCAGTAACCAGGCCGGGGGAAACACTGAAGCTTTCTTT. This sequence joins TRBV19 and TRBJ1-1, with a tentative D call TRBD1 (5 bases). Germline loops: CDR1 LNHDA, CDR2 SQIVND (reference sequence). The CDR3 contains 14 residues. V lost 7 bases and J 2 bases, leaving 14 bases between the germline ends.